The TCR beta chain described here comes from a study of cytomegalovirus exposure and HLA in healthy donors. Notes on the study in general: TCR beta V- and J-gene trimming was later associated with a missense DCLRE1C variant. In a later analysis, most CMV-associated TCR beta chains appeared HLA-restricted.

Germline V gene lookup returns CDR1 MDHEN and CDR2 SYDVKM. V was cut by 3 bases and J by 2 bases, with 13 bases left in between. The CDR3 is 16 amino acids. PCR used 60 Vbeta primers and 13 Jbeta primers. The repertoire was sequenced with immunoSEQ multiplex PCR; TCRdb's copy has only in-frame clones and lacks some. The sample has 150,000 to 200,000 clones; roughly four fifths are singletons. Only a few counts were recorded for this clone. The antigen is unknown. Sample: PBMCs. This chain joins TRBV28 and TRBJ1-4; D possibly corresponds to TRBD1 (5 bases). The source of this sequence is a woman aged 45 to 65 in good health and CMV-seropositive. The CDR3 sequence is CASSFMGGGTNEKLFF. The CDR3 DNA reads as TGTGCCAGCAGTTTTATGGGGGGTGGCACTAATGAAAAACTGTTTTTT.